Below, 27 T cell receptor beta chains from the same sample are listed, as sequenced in a study of T cell responses to AZD1222 COVID-19 vaccine. The table came from immunoSEQ multiplex PCR; TCRdb's copy has only in-frame clones and leaves some out. The sample consists of 100,000 to 130,000 clones, approximately 90% of them appearing once. Sequencing was performed on peripheral blood, taken on day 0 of MenACWY control vaccination. These receptors came from an adult in good health.

CDR3 nucleotides: TGCGCCAGCAGCAGAACCGGGACAGGGGCCCTGAACACTGAAGCTTTCTTT. Its translation is CASSRTGTGALNTEAFF. V usage is TRBV5-1 and J usage is TRBJ1-1; TRBD1 matches 10 bases. This CDR3 contains 17 residues. The trim removed 4 bases at V and 0 bases at J, leaving 9 bases unmatched. The germline V gene encodes CDR1 SGHRS and CDR2 YFSETQ. Drawing the rest from reference TRBV5-1 and TRBJ1-1, the complete variable domain is KAGVTQTPRYLIKTRGQQVTLSCSPISGHRSVSWYQQTPGQGLQFLFEYFSETQRNKGNFPGRFSGRQFSNSRSEMNVSTLELGDSALYLCASSRTGTGALNTEAFFGQGTRLTVV.

The chain uses TRBV27 and TRBJ2-7; 7 bases match TRBD1. Trimming at V came to 6 bases and at J to 9 bases, leaving 11 bases not matched to a gene. The CDR3 length is 13 residues. CDR1 MNHEY and CDR2 SMNVEV come from the germline V gene (reference sequence). The chain's CDR3 is CASSQRGRVRQYF. CDR3 in DNA: TGTGCCAGCAGCCAAAGGGGGCGGGTCAGGCAGTACTTC.

The rearrangement joins TRBV18 to TRBJ2-3; D is unresolved. The CDR3 runs to 13 residues. V lost 0 bases and J 4 bases, leaving 5 bases between the germline ends. The germline V gene has CDR1 KGHSH and CDR2 LQKENI. The CDR3 sequence is CASSPPSADTQYF. CDR3 nucleotide sequence: TGTGCCAGCTCACCACCCTCGGCAGATACGCAGTATTTT.

This clone showed up just a few times. CDR3 amino acids: CASSQSRGVTVQFF. The CDR3 coding sequence is TGCGCCAGCAGCCAAAGTCGGGGGGTTACGGTGCAGTTCTTC. J is TRBJ2-1 and V is TRBV4-3; 7 positions agree with TRBD2. The CDR3 runs 14 residues. CDR1 is LGHNA and CDR2 is YSLEER in the germline V gene. Trimming cost V 2 bases and J 12 bases; bases outside gene matches: 10.

The J gene is TRBJ1-2, the V gene TRBV3-1 (or the pseudogene TRBV3-2); D may be TRBD1 (5 bases). Germline values: CDR1 LGHDT, CDR2 YNNKEL (reference sequence). The CDR3 contains 18 residues. V shed 1 base and J shed 1 base, with 19 bases lying between them. CDR3 in DNA: TGTGCCAGCAGCCAAGGACTTTCCCGAGGAGGGGATAACTATGGCTACACCTTC. It codes for CASSQGLSRGGDNYGYTF.

The chain links TRBV10-1 to TRBJ1-2; no clear D. The V end lost 4 bases, the J end lost 6 bases, and 15 bases lay between the germline ends. In germline, CDR1 is WNHNN, CDR2 SYGVQD (reference sequence). CDR3 size: 14 residues. The CDR3 loop is CASSGPWRRDGYTF. CDR3 DNA sequence: TGCGCCAGCAGTGGGCCCTGGCGGCGGGATGGCTACACCTTC.

The chain combines TRBV27 with TRBJ2-2, with TRBD1 matching over 9 bases. Germline loops: CDR1 MNHEY, CDR2 SMNVEV (reference sequence). CDR3 length: 15 amino acids. The V gene end was trimmed by 6 bases and the J gene end by 4 bases; junction bases not matched to a gene: 6. Written as DNA, the CDR3 is TGTGCCAGCAGCTTGGGACAGGGAGGCACCGGGGAGCTGTTTTTT. Its translation is CASSLGQGGTGELFF.

This clone was recorded a few times. The chain couples TRBV6-4 to TRBJ2-2; D is possibly TRBD2 (5 bases). The CDR3 has 14 amino acids. Trimming took 0 bases from V and 3 from J, leaving 5 bases between them. Germline assignment: CDR1 MRHNA and CDR2 SNTAGT. CDR3 in DNA: TGTGCCAGCAGTGACTCCGGGGACACCGGGGAGCTGTTTTTT. Its protein product is CASSDSGDTGELFF.

This clone was observed a few times. The chain uses TRBV12-3 or TRBV12-4 and TRBJ1-2; D gene unclear. CDR3 length: 11 residues. V was shortened by 4 bases and J by 5 bases, with 5 bases between the two germline ends. The CDR3 sequence is CASSSGYGYTF. The CDR3 DNA reads TGTGCCAGCAGTTCAGGTTATGGCTACACCTTC.

The chain uses TRBV28 and TRBJ1-4, with 7 nucleotides matching TRBD1. V lost 6 bases to trimming and J lost 4 bases; unmatched junction nucleotides: 5. CDR3 length: 14 residues. Germline CDR1 is MDHEN and CDR2 is SYDVKM. The CDR3 loop is CASSGGTDNEKLFF. DNA of the CDR3: TGTGCCAGCAGCGGCGGGACAGATAATGAAAAACTGTTTTTT.

The chain has TRBV9 and TRBJ2-3; D not resolved. V shed 1 base and J shed 2 bases, with 8 bases lying between them. This CDR3 contains 14 residues. CDR1 is SGDLS and CDR2 is YYNGEE in the germline V gene. CDR3 DNA sequence: TGTGCCAGCAGCGTATATGGGATCACAGATACGCAGTATTTT. It translates to CASSVYGITDTQYF.

As to this clone: This is likely a read error, given that the CDR3 carries no conserved phenylalanine or tryptophan at its end. It is unclear where the CDR3 begins or ends on the DNA, so no DNA is shown, and the CDR3 is as TCRdb lists it. V usage is TRBV21-1 and J usage is TRBJ2-7. TRBV21-1 is classified as a pseudogene. The CDR3 is 8 residues long, counting both termini. The CDR3 protein is CASSKLFD.

This chain connects TRBV2 to TRBJ2-2; D remains ambiguous. V lost 8 bases and J 4 bases, leaving 14 bases between the germline ends. CDR1 and CDR2 (germline): SNHLY, FYNNEI. This CDR3 has 14 amino acids. CDR3 sequence reads: CASYEPWFTGELFF. The DNA of the CDR3 is TGTGCCAGCTATGAGCCTTGGTTCACCGGGGAGCTGTTTTTT.

The chain couples TRBV19 to TRBJ2-2; D might be TRBD1 or TRBD2, each matching 5 bases. With 3 bases removed from V and 1 base from J, the gap between germline ends came to 6 bases. The germline CDR1 and CDR2 sequences are LNHDA and SQIVND (reference sequence). The CDR3 is made up of 14 amino acids. CDR3 in DNA: TGTGCCAGTAGTATGGGACGGAACACCGGGGAGCTGTTTTTT. As protein: CASSMGRNTGELFF.

The V gene is TRBV19, the J gene TRBJ2-5; 10 bases are a match to TRBD1. Germline values: CDR1 LNHDA, CDR2 SQIVND (reference sequence). Trimming at V came to 5 bases and at J to 2 bases, leaving 14 bases not matched to a gene. This CDR3 has 18 residues. CDR3 DNA sequence: TGTGCCAGTAGTGTACCGGGACAGGGGTTCGGGGGTCAAGAGACCCAGTACTTC. Residues: CASSVPGQGFGGQETQYF. The variable domain in full, completed from reference TRBV19 and TRBJ2-5, reads DGGITQSPKYLFRKEGQNVTLSCEQNLNHDAMYWYRQDPGQGLRLIYYSQIVNDFQKGDIAEGYSVSREKKESFPLTVTSAQKNPTAFYLCASSVPGQGFGGQETQYFGPGTRLLVL.

The chain combines TRBV30 with TRBJ1-1; unclear D gene. CDR1 and CDR2 (germline): GTSNPN, SVGIG (reference sequence). The V end lost 4 bases, the J end lost 0 bases, and 9 bases lay between the germline ends. This CDR3 spans 13 amino acids. This CDR3 reads CAWKNNLNTEAFF. For the CDR3, the DNA is TGTGCCTGGAAGAATAATTTGAACACTGAAGCTTTCTTT.

This clone was observed a single time. The CDR3 loop reads CASRPTGTGGNEQYF. CDR3 coding DNA: TGCGCCAGCAGGCCCACCGGGACAGGGGGCAACGAGCAGTACTTC. The chain recombines TRBV5-1 with TRBJ2-7; 12 bases map to TRBD1. Germline assignment: CDR1 SGHRS and CDR2 YFSETQ. The CDR3 is 15 residues long. J lost 5 bases, V lost 5 bases, and 8 bases had no gene match.

The V gene is TRBV5-6, the J gene TRBJ1-1, with D perhaps matching TRBD1 (5 bases). The V end lost 3 bases, the J end lost 1 base, and 10 bases lay between the germline ends. CDR1 is SGHDT and CDR2 is YYEEEE in the germline V gene. The CDR3 is made up of 14 amino acids. This chain's CDR3 is CASSWGRSNTEAFF. The CDR3 DNA reads TGTGCCAGCAGCTGGGGACGTTCGAACACTGAAGCTTTCTTT.

V gene TRBV29-1 combines with J gene TRBJ2-5; 12 bases line up with TRBD1. This CDR3 comprises 12 residues. With 6 bases clipped from V and 5 bases from J, the junction kept 1 base outside the gene matches. Looked up from germline, CDR1 is SQVTM and CDR2 is ANQGSEA. CDR3 protein: CSVGQGAETQYF. CDR3 sequence (DNA): TGCAGCGTGGGACAGGGGGCCGAGACCCAGTACTTC.

This chain uses TRBV6-2 or TRBV6-3 with TRBJ1-2, with D possibly matching TRBD1 (5 bases). The CDR3 runs 19 residues. The V end lost 6 bases, the J end lost 0 bases, and 26 bases lay between the germline ends. CDR1 is MNHEY and CDR2 is SVGEGT in the germline V gene. CDR3 nucleotide sequence: TGTGCCAGCAGCTCCCGCTATGACAGACCCAATTCTACTAACTATGGCTACACCTTC. Encoded protein: CASSSRYDRPNSTNYGYTF.

CDR3 in amino acids: CASSSRVGLTYEQYF. The DNA of the CDR3 is TGTGCCAGCAGCTCGCGGGTGGGGCTAACCTACGAGCAGTACTTC. The rearrangement links TRBV5-5 to TRBJ2-7; TRBD1 or TRBD2 may be the D gene (5 bases each). The CDR3 runs to 15 residues. Germline V lookup: CDR1 SGHKS, CDR2 YYEKEE (reference sequence). The ends were cut back, 3 bases at V and 2 bases at J, with 15 bases in the middle.

The chain has TRBV5-5 and TRBJ2-7; possibly TRBD2 for D (5 bases). Germline V gene data show CDR1 as SGHKS and CDR2 as YYEKEE (reference sequence). Trimming took 4 bases from V and 8 from J, leaving 13 bases between them. This CDR3 is built from 12 residues. CDR3 DNA: TGTGCCAGCAGCGGGAGATACACACAGCAGTACTTC. Its protein product is CASSGRYTQQYF.

The CDR3 protein is CAWSDRTSGNTIYF. CDR3 coding DNA: TGTGCCTGGAGCGACAGGACCTCTGGAAACACCATATATTTT. The chain links TRBV30 to TRBJ1-3; D may be TRBD1 (6 bases). Trimming pared 3 bases from V and 0 bases from J, leaving 9 bases between. The CDR3 runs to 14 residues. Germline lookup yields CDR1 GTSNPN and CDR2 SVGIG (reference sequence).

This clone has a single count. The V gene is TRBV7-9, the J gene TRBJ2-3, with 7 bases aligning to TRBD2. J was trimmed by 4 bases and V by 4 bases; bases with no gene match: 8. The V gene's germline CDR1 is SEHNR and CDR2 FQNEAQ (reference sequence). This CDR3 comprises 15 residues. CDR3 nucleotides: TGTGCCAGCAGCTATAGTGCGGGGGAGGCAGATACGCAGTATTTT. Residues: CASSYSAGEADTQYF.

This clone was found once. This rearrangement joins TRBV2 to TRBJ2-2; D uncertain. CDR3 length: 14 residues. CDR1 SNHLY and CDR2 FYNNEI come from the germline V gene. The germline V and J ends were trimmed by 7 bases and 3 bases, with 12 bases remaining between them. CDR3: CASKVGDHTGELFF. The CDR3 DNA follows: TGTGCCAGCAAGGTCGGCGATCACACCGGGGAGCTGTTTTTT. The full variable domain, completed using reference TRBV2 and TRBJ2-2, is EPEVTQTPSHQVTQMGQEVILRCVPISNHLYFYWYRQILGQKVEFLVSFYNNEISEKSEIFDDQFSVERPDGSNFTLKIRSTKLEDSAMYFCASKVGDHTGELFFGEGSRLTVL.

V usage is TRBV6-5 and J usage is TRBJ1-1; D is perhaps TRBD1 (5 bases). V dropped 7 bases and J dropped 4 bases, with 13 bases sitting between them. Germline-derived CDR1 and CDR2 are MNHEY and SVGAGI. The CDR3 contains 13 residues. The CDR3 is CASTWGSGTEAFF. DNA of the CDR3: TGTGCCAGCACTTGGGGGTCGGGCACTGAAGCTTTCTTT.

The chain combines TRBV19 with TRBJ1-6; D is undetermined. Trimming shortened V by 2 bases and J by 2 bases, and 4 bases separated the two germline ends. The CDR3 covers 14 residues. CDR1 is LNHDA and CDR2 is SQIVND in the germline V gene (reference sequence). The CDR3 nucleotides read TGTGCCAGTAGTATAAACACCTATAATTCACCCCTCCACTTT. It encodes CASSINTYNSPLHF. The whole variable domain, filled in from reference TRBV19 and TRBJ1-6, reads DGGITQSPKYLFRKEGQNVTLSCEQNLNHDAMYWYRQDPGQGLRLIYYSQIVNDFQKGDIAEGYSVSREKKESFPLTVTSAQKNPTAFYLCASSINTYNSPLHFGNGTRLTVT.